This T cell receptor (beta chain) was profiled in a study of identical twins. TCRdb called the 5' RACE reads again in MiXCR, with one record for every CDR3 protein. In the table there are 500,000 to 600,000 distinct CDR3 sequences, 22% of which are singletons. About this clonotype: One end of the junction is discordant with germline, which a read error may explain.

This CDR3 has 15 residues. Germline V gene sequence: CDR1 SSHAT, CDR2 FNYEAQ (reference sequence). These data are also associated with another study on T cells expressing NK-cell markers. That publication notes: Sorted CD3+CD56+NKG2C+, CD3+CD56+NKG2C- and CD3+CD56-NKG2C+ T cells supplied TCR beta repertoires. Five or six donors showed dominant NKG2C+ clonotypes comprising about 1.0-7.0% of their CD8+ T cells.

Sequences were obtained from CD4+ T cells sorted from blood. The source is a woman between 18 and 30 years old in good health. The J gene is TRBJ2-3, the V gene TRBV7-7, with 9 bases matching TRBD2. DNA of the CDR3: TGTGCTAGCAGCCCTAGCGGGGTGGCGACAGATACGCAGTATTTT. Its protein is CASSPSGVATDTQYF.